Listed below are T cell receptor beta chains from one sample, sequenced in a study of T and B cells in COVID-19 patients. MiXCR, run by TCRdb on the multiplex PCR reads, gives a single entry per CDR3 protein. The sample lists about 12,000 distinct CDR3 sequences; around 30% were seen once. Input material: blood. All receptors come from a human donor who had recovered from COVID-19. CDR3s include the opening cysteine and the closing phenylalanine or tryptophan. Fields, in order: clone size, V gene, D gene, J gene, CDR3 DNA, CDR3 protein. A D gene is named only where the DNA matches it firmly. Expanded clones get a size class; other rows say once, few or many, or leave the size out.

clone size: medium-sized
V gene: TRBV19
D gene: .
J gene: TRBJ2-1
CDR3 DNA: TGTGCCAGTAGTATTGAGGGGAGCTCCTACAATGAGCAGTTCTTC
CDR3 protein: CASSIEGSSYNEQFF

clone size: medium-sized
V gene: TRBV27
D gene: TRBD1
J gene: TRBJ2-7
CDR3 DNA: TGTGCCAGCAGTTTTGTGGACAGGACGTCTATGAAGCAGTACTTC
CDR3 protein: CASSFVDRTSMKQYF

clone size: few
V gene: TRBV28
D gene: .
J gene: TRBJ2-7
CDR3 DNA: TGTGCCAGCAGTTTGGAATTTCTTACGGGAGCTTCGATGTACGAGCAGTACTTC
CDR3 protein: CASSLEFLTGASMYEQYF

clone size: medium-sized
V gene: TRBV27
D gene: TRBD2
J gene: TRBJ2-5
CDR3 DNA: TGTGCCAGCAGCCTGACTAGCGGGAGGGAAGAGACCCAGTACTTC
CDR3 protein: CASSLTSGREETQYF

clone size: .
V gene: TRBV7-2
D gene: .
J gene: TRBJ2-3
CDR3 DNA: TGTGCCAGCAGCCGACAGGAATGGACAGATACGCAGTATTTT
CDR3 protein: CASSRQEWTDTQYF

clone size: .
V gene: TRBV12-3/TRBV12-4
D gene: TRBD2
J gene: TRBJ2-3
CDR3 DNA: TGTGCTAGTGGGTCTAGCGGCATCTCCGGAGGGAATACGCAGTATTTT
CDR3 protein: CASGSSGISGGNTQYF

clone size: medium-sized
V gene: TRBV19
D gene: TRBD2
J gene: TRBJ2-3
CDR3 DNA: TGTGCCAGTAGTGCCCGACTAGCGGGAGAAGGAGATACGCAGTATTTT
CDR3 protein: CASSARLAGEGDTQYF

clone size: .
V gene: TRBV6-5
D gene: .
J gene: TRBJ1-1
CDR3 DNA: TGTGCCAGCAGCCGGGACGGGAACACTGAAGCTTTCTTT
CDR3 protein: CASSRDGNTEAFF

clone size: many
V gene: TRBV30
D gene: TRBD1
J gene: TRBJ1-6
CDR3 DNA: TGTGCCTGGAGTTACAGGGGAGACTCACCCCTCCACTTT
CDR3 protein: CAWSYRGDSPLHF

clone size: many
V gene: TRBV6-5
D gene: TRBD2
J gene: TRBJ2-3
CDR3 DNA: TGTGCCAGCAGTTACTCGGGCGGGAGGGAAAAAGGTGCAGTATATTTT
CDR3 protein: CASSYSGGREKGAVYF

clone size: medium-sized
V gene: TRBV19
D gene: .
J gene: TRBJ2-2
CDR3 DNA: TGTGCCAGTAGTATGTACTCGACTGCGGGGAACACCGGGGAGCTGTTTTTT
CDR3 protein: CASSMYSTAGNTGELFF

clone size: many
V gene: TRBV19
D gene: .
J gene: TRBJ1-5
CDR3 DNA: TGTGCCACGAACAGGGATCGAAATCAGCCCCAGCATTTT
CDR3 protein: CATNRDRNQPQHF

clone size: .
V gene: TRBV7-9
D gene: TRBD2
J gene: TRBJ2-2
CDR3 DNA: TGTGCCAATTCGGTTAGCGGGTCCACCGGGGAGCTGTTTTTT
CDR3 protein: CANSVSGSTGELFF

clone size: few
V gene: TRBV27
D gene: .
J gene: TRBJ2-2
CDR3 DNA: TGTGCCAGCAGTCGTATAACTCACAACACCGGGGAGCTGTTTTTT
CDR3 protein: CASSRITHNTGELFF

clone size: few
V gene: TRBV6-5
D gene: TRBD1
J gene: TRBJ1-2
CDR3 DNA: TGTGCCAGCAGTTACAGGGGGCATGGCTACACCTTC
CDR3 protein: CASSYRGHGYTF

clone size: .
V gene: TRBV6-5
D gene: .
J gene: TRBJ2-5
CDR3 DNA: TGTGCCAGCAGTGCGACCAGGATTCAAGAGACCCAGTACTTC
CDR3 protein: CASSATRIQETQYF

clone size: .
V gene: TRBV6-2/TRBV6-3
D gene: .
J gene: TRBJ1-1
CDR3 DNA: TGTGCCAGCAGGCAGCCCACAGGAAACACTGAAGCTTTCTTT
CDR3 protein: CASRQPTGNTEAFF

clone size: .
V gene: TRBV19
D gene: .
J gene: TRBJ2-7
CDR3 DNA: TGTGCCAGCAGCTTAGATCGAGGGTCCTACGAGCAGTACTTC
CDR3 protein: CASSLDRGSYEQYF

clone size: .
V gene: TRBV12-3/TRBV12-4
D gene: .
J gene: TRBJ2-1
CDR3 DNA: TGTGCCAGCAGTCGGGACGGAGGGTCGGGTGAGCAGTTCTTC
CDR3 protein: CASSRDGGSGEQFF

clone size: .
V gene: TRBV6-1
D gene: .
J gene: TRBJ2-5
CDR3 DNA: TGTGCCTGTAGGCAAGAGACCCAGTACTTC
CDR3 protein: CACRQETQYF